This T cell receptor (beta chain) derives from a study of OX40 agonist ivuxolimab in advanced cancers. Produced via immunoSEQ multiplex PCR; TCRdb's table is partial and in-frame only. Here the sample spans 49,000 or so clones, roughly nine tenths being singletons. Trimming left V 3 bases short and J 2 bases short, with 14 bases between. There are 16 residues in the CDR3. Germline V lookup: CDR1 LNHDA, CDR2 SQIVND (reference sequence). The source material was CD4+ or CD8+ T cells sorted from blood, sampled in a trial of the OX40 agonist ivuxolimab. This chain uses TRBV19 with TRBJ1-5; D gene ambiguous. This receptor was obtained from an adult with an advanced solid tumor such as melanoma, head and neck, liver or kidney cancer. The CDR3: CASSIPKRDGNQPQHF. For the CDR3, the DNA is TGTGCCAGTAGTATCCCAAAAAGAGACGGCAATCAGCCCCAGCATTTT.